Listed below are T cell receptor beta chains from one sample, sequenced in a study of type 1 regulatory T cells. Each CDR3 protein gets one entry after TCRdb re-called the reads with MiXCR. Altogether about 68,000 distinct CDR3 sequences are present, 50% to 70% being singletons, with the ten largest covering less than 8.5%. Antigen specificity for these receptors is unknown. The sample consisted of cultured T cells, either the whole culture or a sorted T cell fraction (not recorded which). These receptors came from a human donor in good health. The conserved cysteine and the conserved F or W are not part of the CDR3 here. Rows may omit the clone size; those that give it use once, few, many or a size class.

>NA|TRBV30
AWRLLTDTQY
>NA|TRBV7-2
ASSLAGAGELF
>NA|TRBV6-1
ASSAPTGQGVSNQPQH
>few|TRBV12-3/TRBV12-4
ASSFLGVREKLF
>NA|TRBV7-9
ASSLRPQGGYEQY
>few|TRBV5-1
ASSRLASYEQY
>NA|TRBV20-1
SASPTDQPQH
>few|TRBV12-3/TRBV12-4
ASSFQLMDTQY
>few|TRBV7-2
ASRTTATQY
>NA|TRBV20-1
SARVSVTNTGELF
>NA|TRBV6-2/TRBV6-3
ASSYHAGTGNQPQH
>few|TRBV5-1
ASTQREGNTGELF
>few|TRBV3-1
ASSQDPGLNTIY
>NA|TRBV7-9
ASSLEPPGYT
>NA|TRBV7-9
ASSLPSGSYEQY
>NA|TRBV5-1
ASSLEASGSTDTQY
>NA|TRBV7-9
ASSLSSGTKGNTIY
>few|TRBV20-1
SASNPGQGAYEQY
>few|TRBV7-2
ASISVGNEQF
>NA|TRBV20-1
SLPPTYRNTEAF
>NA|TRBV7-9
ASRTDRSSEKLF
>NA|TRBV5-1
ASSRDRIYEQY
>many|TRBV5-1
ASSFGGEYGELF
>NA|TRBV6-1
AGTLAGGGNTQY
>NA|TRBV7-9
ASSLSAGNTIY
>NA|TRBV19
ASSPPGRETQY
>NA|TRBV19
ASRIRAGGLSDTQY
>NA|TRBV5-1
ASSFPSGHQNIQY